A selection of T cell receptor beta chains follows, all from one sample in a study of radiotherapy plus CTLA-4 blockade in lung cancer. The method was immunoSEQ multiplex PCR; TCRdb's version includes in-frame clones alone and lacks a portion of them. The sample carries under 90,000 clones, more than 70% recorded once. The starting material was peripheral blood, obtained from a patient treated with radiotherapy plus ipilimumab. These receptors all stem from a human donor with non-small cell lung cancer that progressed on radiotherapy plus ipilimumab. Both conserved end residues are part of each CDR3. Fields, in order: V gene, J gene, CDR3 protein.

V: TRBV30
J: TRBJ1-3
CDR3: CAWSPNGGNTIYF

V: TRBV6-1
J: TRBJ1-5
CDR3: CASRPSGVHQPQHF

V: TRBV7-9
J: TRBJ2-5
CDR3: CASSLSGGQETQYF

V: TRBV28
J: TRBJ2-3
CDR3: CASSAQGAWGDTQYF

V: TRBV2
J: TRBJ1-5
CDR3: CASRGIGSQPQHF

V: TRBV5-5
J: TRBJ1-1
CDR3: CASSPTDGFFF

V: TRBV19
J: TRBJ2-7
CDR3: CASSPDPGDEPYEQYF

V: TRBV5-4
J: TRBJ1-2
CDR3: CASLPPQEAYGYTF

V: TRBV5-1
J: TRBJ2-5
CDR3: CASSLGGGQETQYF

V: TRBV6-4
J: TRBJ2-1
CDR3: CASSDWAKNEQFF

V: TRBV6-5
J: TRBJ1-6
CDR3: CASSESHSPLHF

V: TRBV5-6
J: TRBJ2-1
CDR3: CASSIPRPDGEQFF

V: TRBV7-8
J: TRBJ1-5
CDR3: CASSRGGNQPQHF

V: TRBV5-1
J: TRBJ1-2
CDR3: CASSPLGYGYTF

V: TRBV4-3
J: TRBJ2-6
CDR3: CASSQERPSGANVLTF

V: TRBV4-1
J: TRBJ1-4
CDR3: CASSQPPGTGQEKLFF

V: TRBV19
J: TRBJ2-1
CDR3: CASSLGRGSSYNEQFF

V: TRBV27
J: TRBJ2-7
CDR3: CASSLGSGGEQYF